Each of the 7 T cell receptor beta chains below was sequenced from the same sample in a study of PD-L1 blockade in urothelial cancer. Method: immunoSEQ multiplex PCR; TCRdb's copy keeps in-frame clones and lacks some. Here the sample spans approximately 48,000 clones, around 87% being singletons. The sequencing used PBMCs, collected around atezolizumab (anti-PD-L1) treatment. These receptors were taken from a man aged 55 to 70 with urothelial cancer.

V usage is TRBV28 and J usage is TRBJ2-7, with TRBD2 identical over 7 bases. Germline trimming cut 2 bases from V and 3 bases from J; bases unmatched to any gene: 22. The germline CDR1 and CDR2 sequences are MDHEN and SYDVKM. This CDR3 is 20 amino acids long. In nucleotides, the CDR3 is TGTGCCAGCAGTTTACTACTGACTAGCCCTAGGAGAGAATACGTCTACGAGCAGTACTTC. Its protein product is CASSLLLTSPRREYVYEQYF.

The genes are TRBV6-4 and TRBJ2-3; the D gene is possibly TRBD2 (5 bases). The CDR3 is 15 residues long. V was shortened by 8 bases and J by 3 bases, with 18 bases between the two germline ends. Germline lookup yields CDR1 MRHNA and CDR2 SNTAGT. The DNA of the CDR3 is TGTGCCAGCTCATACGCTCCCTCGGGGACAGATACGCAGTATTTT. Protein: CASSYAPSGTDTQYF.

V gene TRBV2 combines with J gene TRBJ1-5; maybe TRBD1 (5 bases). V was clipped by 2 bases and J by 7 bases, with 12 bases between them. The CDR3 sequence is 14 residues long. CDR1 is SNHLY and CDR2 is FYNNEI in the germline V gene. The CDR3 sequence is CASSEWGGNQPQHF. CDR3 bases: TGTGCCAGCAGTGAATGGGGCGGGAACCAGCCCCAGCATTTT.

This clone showed up just a few times. The V and J genes are TRBV5-1 and TRBJ1-4, with D perhaps matching TRBD1 (6 bases). The length of the CDR3 is 15 residues. V lost 2 bases to trimming and J lost 8 bases, with 16 bases between them. Per the germline V gene, CDR1 is SGHRS and CDR2 is YFSETQ. The CDR3 protein is CASSFQGLGYEKLFF. The CDR3 nucleotides read TGCGCCAGCAGCTTTCAGGGGCTAGGATACGAAAAACTGTTTTTT.

J is TRBJ2-5 and V is TRBV11-3, with TRBD1 as a possible D gene (6 bases). The assigned J gene may be wrong: the sequence end matches TRBJ2-7 better. CDR3 length equals 15 residues. The germline V gene encodes CDR1 SGHNT and CDR2 YENEEA. The CDR3 DNA follows: TGTGCCAGCAGCCCCCACGGACAGACTCGCTACGAGCAGTACTTC. Translating it yields CASSPHGQTRYEQYF.

V and J are TRBV7-2 and TRBJ2-7, with 9 bases that match TRBD2. V lost 1 base to trimming and J lost 2 bases; unmatched junction nucleotides: 9. The length of the CDR3 is 17 residues. CDR1 is SGHTA, CDR2 FQGNSA, per germline. The CDR3 nucleotides are TGTGCCAGCAGCTTAGGGGGTAGCGGGAGATCCGCCTACGAGCAGTACTTC. Translated, it gives CASSLGGSGRSAYEQYF.

The genes are TRBV2 and TRBJ2-5; D is unclear. V was clipped by 7 bases and J by 2 bases, with 14 bases between them. The germline V gene has CDR1 SNHLY and CDR2 FYNNEI. This CDR3 is built from 14 residues. CDR3 protein: CASIDVVRQETQYF. CDR3 in DNA: TGTGCCAGCATTGATGTTGTCAGACAAGAGACCCAGTACTTC.